This TCR beta chain was found in a study of T cells in localized non-small cell lung cancer. Concerning this clone itself: Antigen: not known.

V was clipped by 5 bases and J by 2 bases, with 12 bases between them. Germline V gene lookup returns CDR1 SGHTA and CDR2 FQGNSA. The CDR3 spans 14 residues. Study-wide results and caveats: The study linked higher blood T cell density to longer overall survival. Within adjacent lung there appeared a median around 55 of the top 100 tumor clones. Sequencing was restricted to one tumor region; therefore, heterogeneity remains possible. Uninvolved adjacent lung had higher T cell clonality than tumor and all other tissues.

Sequencing used immunoSEQ multiplex PCR; TCRdb keeps in-frame clones, though not all of them. This table holds about 40,000 clones, around 90% found once. This TCR was sampled from a man aged 18 to 50 with stage I lung adenocarcinoma. The chain combines TRBV7-2 with TRBJ2-5; possibly TRBD2 for D (5 bases). Material: peripheral blood, obtained before any cancer treatment. The CDR3 is CASSLSGRQETQYF. CDR3 DNA: TGTGCCAGCAGCCTTTCGGGAAGACAAGAGACCCAGTACTTC. Together with reference TRBV7-2 and TRBJ2-5, the CDR3 gives the full variable domain: GAGVSQSPSNKVTEKGKDVELRCDPISGHTALYWYRQSLGQGLEFLIYFQGNSAPDKSGLPSDRFSAERTGGSVSTLTIQRTQQEDSAVYLCASSLSGRQETQYFGPGTRLLVL.